This TCR beta chain came from a study of T-cell memory formation after mild COVID-19. General study results and limits: Clones that contracted clustered mainly in CM and EM if CD4+ and in EMRA if CD8+. A subset of responding clones appeared in pre-infection memory, suggesting cross-reactive memory joined. Researchers could not confirm that second-wave clones peaking on day 37 targeted SARS-CoV-2.

TCRdb reprocessed the 5' RACE reads via MiXCR and lists one record per CDR3 protein. The sample holds approximately 260,000 distinct CDR3 sequences, around 17% seen once. This clonotype appeared many times. Its antigen is unknown. This TCR was sampled from a man between 18 and 35 years old who had mild COVID-19 (a few samples of this study predate the infection). Cell type and time point are not known. Sequenced material: PBMCs or a T cell subset sorted from them (not recorded which).

CDR3 amino acids: CASSHGGGYEQYF. CDR3 DNA: TGCGCCAGCAGCCATGGCGGGGGCTACGAGCAGTACTTC. V is TRBV4-3 and J is TRBJ2-7; 7 bases align to TRBD2. V lost 3 bases to trimming and J lost 3 bases; unmatched junction nucleotides: 2. The CDR3 sequence is 13 residues long. The germline CDR1 and CDR2 sequences are LGHNA and YSLEER.